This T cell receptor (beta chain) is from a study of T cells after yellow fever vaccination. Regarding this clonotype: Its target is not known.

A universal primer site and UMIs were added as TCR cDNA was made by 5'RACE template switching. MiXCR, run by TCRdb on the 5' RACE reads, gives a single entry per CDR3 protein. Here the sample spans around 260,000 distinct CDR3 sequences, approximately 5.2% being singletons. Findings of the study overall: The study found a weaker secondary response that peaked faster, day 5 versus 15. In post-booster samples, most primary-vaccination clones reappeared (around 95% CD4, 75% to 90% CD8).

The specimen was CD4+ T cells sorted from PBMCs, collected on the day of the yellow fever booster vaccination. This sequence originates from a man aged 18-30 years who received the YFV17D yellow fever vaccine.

The CDR3 loop reads CASSPPVVSTDTQYF. In DNA form, the CDR3 reads TGTGCCAGCTCACCACCGGTCGTTTCCACAGATACGCAGTATTTT. J is TRBJ2-3 and V is TRBV18; D ambiguous. V was trimmed by 0 bases and J by 2 bases, leaving 9 bases between them. CDR1 is KGHSH, CDR2 LQKENI, per germline. This CDR3 region has 15 residues.